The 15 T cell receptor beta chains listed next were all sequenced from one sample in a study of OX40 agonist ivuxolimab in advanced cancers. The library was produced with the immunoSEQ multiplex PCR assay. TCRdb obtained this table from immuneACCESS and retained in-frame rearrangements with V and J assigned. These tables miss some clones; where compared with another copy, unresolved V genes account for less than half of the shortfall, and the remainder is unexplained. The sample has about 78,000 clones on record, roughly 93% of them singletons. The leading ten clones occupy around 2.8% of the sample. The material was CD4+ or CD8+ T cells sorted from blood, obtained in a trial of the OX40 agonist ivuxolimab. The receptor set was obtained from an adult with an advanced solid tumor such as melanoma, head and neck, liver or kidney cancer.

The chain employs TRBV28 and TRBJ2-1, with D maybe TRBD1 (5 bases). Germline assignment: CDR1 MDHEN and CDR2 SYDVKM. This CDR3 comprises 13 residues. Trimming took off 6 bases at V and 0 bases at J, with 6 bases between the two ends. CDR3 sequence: CASRQDSYNEQFF. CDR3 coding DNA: TGTGCCAGCAGACAGGACTCCTACAATGAGCAGTTCTTC.

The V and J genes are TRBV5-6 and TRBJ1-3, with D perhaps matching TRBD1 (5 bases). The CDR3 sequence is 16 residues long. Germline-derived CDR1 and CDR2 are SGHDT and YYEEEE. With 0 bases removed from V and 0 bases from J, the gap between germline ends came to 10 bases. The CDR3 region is CASSLGQLFSGNTIYF. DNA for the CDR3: TGTGCCAGCAGCTTGGGACAGCTTTTCTCTGGAAACACCATATATTTT.

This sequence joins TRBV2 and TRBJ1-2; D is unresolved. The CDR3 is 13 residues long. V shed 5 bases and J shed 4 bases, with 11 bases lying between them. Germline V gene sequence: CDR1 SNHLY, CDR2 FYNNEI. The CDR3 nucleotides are TGTGCCAGCAGTTCGACCCGTAGCTATGGCTACACCTTC. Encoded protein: CASSSTRSYGYTF.

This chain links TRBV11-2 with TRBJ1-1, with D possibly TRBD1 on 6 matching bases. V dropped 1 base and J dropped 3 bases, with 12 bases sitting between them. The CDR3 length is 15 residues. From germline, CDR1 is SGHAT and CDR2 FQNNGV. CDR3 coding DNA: TGTGCCAGCAGCTTAGGGGGGGGCCGTTACACTGAAGCTTTCTTT. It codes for CASSLGGGRYTEAFF.

For the CDR3, the DNA is TGTGCCAGCTCACCTAGTCTACCCAGCGGGGGGATGAACGAGCAGTACTTC. Its translation is CASSPSLPSGGMNEQYF. The chain links TRBV18 to TRBJ2-7; 9 nucleotides agree with TRBD2. Germline assignment: CDR1 KGHSH and CDR2 LQKENI. The junction had 14 bases not matched to a gene; V was cut back by 3 bases and J by 5 bases. This CDR3 comprises 17 residues.

The CDR3 nucleotides are TGTGCCAGCAGCGCCCATTGGGCGGACCCGAGCTCCTACAATGAGCAGTTCTTC. It specifies CASSAHWADPSSYNEQFF. This sequence joins TRBV9 and TRBJ2-1; D unclear. In germline, CDR1 is SGDLS, CDR2 YYNGEE. V was pared by 3 bases and J by 0 bases, with 19 bases between. The CDR3 spans 18 residues.

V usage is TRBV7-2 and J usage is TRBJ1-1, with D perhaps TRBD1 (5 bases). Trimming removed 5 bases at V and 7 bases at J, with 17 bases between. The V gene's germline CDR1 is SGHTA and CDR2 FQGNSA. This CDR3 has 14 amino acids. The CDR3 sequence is CASSAPPGGDEAFF. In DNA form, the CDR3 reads TGTGCCAGCAGCGCCCCCCCCGGGGGGGATGAAGCTTTCTTT. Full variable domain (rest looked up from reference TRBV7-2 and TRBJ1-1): GAGVSQSPSNKVTEKGKDVELRCDPISGHTALYWYRQSLGQGLEFLIYFQGNSAPDKSGLPSDRFSAERTGGSVSTLTIQRTQQEDSAVYLCASSAPPGGDEAFFGQGTRLTVV.

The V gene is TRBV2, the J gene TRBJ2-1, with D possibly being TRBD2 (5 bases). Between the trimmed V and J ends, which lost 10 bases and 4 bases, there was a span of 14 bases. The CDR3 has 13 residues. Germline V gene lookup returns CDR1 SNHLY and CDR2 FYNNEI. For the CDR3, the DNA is TGTGCCACCCAGAAACTAGTATACAATGAGCAGTTCTTC. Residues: CATQKLVYNEQFF.

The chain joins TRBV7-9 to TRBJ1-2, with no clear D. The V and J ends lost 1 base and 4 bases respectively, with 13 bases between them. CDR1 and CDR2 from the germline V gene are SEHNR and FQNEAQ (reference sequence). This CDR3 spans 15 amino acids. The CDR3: CASSLVRGEGYGYTF. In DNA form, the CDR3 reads TGTGCCAGCAGCTTAGTTCGGGGAGAGGGCTATGGCTACACCTTC.

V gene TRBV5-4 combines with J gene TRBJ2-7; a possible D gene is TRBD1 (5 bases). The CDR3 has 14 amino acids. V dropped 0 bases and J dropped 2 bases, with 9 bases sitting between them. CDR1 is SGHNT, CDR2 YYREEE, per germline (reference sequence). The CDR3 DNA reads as TGTGCCAGCAGCTTGGAGTGGGGCACCTACGAGCAGTACTTC. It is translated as CASSLEWGTYEQYF. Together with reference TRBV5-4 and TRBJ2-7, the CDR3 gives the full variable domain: ETGVTQSPTHLIKTRGQQVTLRCSSQSGHNTVSWYQQALGQGPQFIFQYYREEENGRGNFPPRFSGLQFPNYSSELNVNALELDDSALYLCASSLEWGTYEQYFGPGTRLTVT.

The CDR3 DNA sequence: TGTGCCAGCTCACCCCAAGGAGGGTTGACCTACAATGAGCAGTTCTTC. Translation: CASSPQGGLTYNEQFF. The chain couples TRBV18 to TRBJ2-1; maybe TRBD2 (6 bases). Trimming removed 3 bases from V and 2 bases from J, with 14 bases in between. Germline CDR1 and CDR2: KGHSH and LQKENI. The CDR3 totals 16 residues.

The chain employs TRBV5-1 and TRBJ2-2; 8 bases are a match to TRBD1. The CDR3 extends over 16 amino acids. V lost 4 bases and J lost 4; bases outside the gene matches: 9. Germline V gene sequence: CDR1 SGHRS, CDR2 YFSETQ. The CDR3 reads CASSLWTGLSTGELFF. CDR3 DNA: TGCGCCAGCAGCCTATGGACAGGGCTGAGCACCGGGGAGCTGTTTTTT.

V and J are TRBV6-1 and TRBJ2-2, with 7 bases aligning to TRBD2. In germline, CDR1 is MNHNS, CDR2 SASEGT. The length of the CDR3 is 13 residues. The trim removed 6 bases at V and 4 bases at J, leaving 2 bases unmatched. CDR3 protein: CASRTSITGELFF. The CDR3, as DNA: TGTGCCAGCAGGACTAGCATCACCGGGGAGCTGTTTTTT.

In DNA, the CDR3 is TGTGCCAGCTCACGGACTCCGGGGTACCAAGAGACCCAGTACTTC. It yields the protein CASSRTPGYQETQYF. This chain joins TRBV18 and TRBJ2-5, with D tentatively TRBD2 (5 bases). In germline, CDR1 is KGHSH, CDR2 LQKENI. The CDR3 runs 15 residues. V was cut by 4 bases and J by 0 bases, with 12 bases left in between.

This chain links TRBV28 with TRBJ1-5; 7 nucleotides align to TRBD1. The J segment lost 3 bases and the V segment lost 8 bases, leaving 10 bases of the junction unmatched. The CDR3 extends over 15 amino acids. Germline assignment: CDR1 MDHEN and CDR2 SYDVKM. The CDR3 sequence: CASGQSGQPNQPQHF. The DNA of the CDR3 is TGTGCCAGCGGTCAATCGGGACAGCCCAATCAGCCCCAGCATTTT.